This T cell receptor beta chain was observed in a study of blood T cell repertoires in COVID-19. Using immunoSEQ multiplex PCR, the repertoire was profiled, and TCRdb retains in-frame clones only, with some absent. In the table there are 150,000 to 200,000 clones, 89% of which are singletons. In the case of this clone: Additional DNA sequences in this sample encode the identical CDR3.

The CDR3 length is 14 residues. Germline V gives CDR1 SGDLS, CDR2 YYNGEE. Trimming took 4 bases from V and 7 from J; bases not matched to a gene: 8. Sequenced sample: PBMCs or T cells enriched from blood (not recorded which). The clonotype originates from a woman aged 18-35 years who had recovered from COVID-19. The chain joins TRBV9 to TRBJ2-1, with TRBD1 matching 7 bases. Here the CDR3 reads CASSPRDRANEQFF. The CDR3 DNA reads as TGTGCCAGCAGCCCCCGGGACAGAGCGAATGAGCAGTTCTTC.